These 23 T cell receptor beta chains were sequenced from one sample in a study of tumor-infiltrating lymphocytes in primary liver carcinoma. It was unsorted whole blood that yielded blood RNA, and germline DNA was also extracted. With a constant-region primer, TCR beta cDNA was made from 400 to 550 ng of total RNA. Libraries for TCR beta were built through three nested multiplex PCR rounds, which together made up a slightly modified ARM-PCR procedure. Primers for the first two PCR rounds were TRBV1-TRBV30 forward primers and a C-beta reverse primer (roughly 9 cycles per round). TCRdb passed the multiplex PCR reads through MiXCR, listing each CDR3 protein once. This table holds approximately 300,000 distinct CDR3 sequences, about 60% found once. The specimen sequenced was peripheral blood. The receptors originated from a middle-aged man with primary liver carcinoma and hepatitis B virus infection.

About this clonotype: Since no conserved phenylalanine or tryptophan closes the CDR3, a read error is the likely cause. The chain employs TRBV29-1 and TRBJ1-5, with TRBD1 as a possible D gene (5 bases). Trimming left V 6 bases short and J 7 bases short, with 16 bases between. The length of the CDR3 is 13 residues. Germline V gene data show CDR1 as SQVTM and CDR2 as ANQGSEA. CDR3 sequence reads: CSVVPGRDQPQHL. DNA of the CDR3: TGCAGCGTGGTCCCGGGGAGGGACCAGCCCCAGCATTTA.

This clonotype turned up a few times. The gene calls are TRBV7-9 and TRBJ1-1, with D possibly matching TRBD1 (6 bases). CDR1 is SEHNR and CDR2 is FQNEAQ in the germline V gene (reference sequence). CDR3 size: 13 residues. Trimming left V 2 bases short and J 4 bases short, with 8 bases between. In nucleotides, the CDR3 is TGTGCCAGCAGCTTAAACAGGGCCACTGAAGCTTTCTTT. This codes for CASSLNRATEAFF. The variable domain in full, completed from reference TRBV7-9 and TRBJ1-1, reads DTGVSQNPRHKITKRGQNVTFRCDPISEHNRLYWYRQTLGQGPEFLTYFQNEAQLEKSRLLSDRFSAERPKGSFSTLEIQRTEQGDSAMYLCASSLNRATEAFFGQGTRLTVV.

On this clonotype: A much larger clonotype is one base distant, so this may be a read error. This rearrangement joins TRBV29-1 to TRBJ2-3; 8 nucleotides agree with TRBD2. The germline gives CDR1 SQVTM, CDR2 ANQGSEA. The CDR3 covers 13 residues. CDR3 loop: CNGKAGVTDTQYF. The CDR3 region has the DNA TGCAACGGAAAAGCGGGAGTAACAGATACGCAGTATTTT.

Only a few counts were recorded for this clonotype. The CDR3 protein is CAWSQGLPRTEAFF. For the CDR3, the DNA is TGTGCCTGGAGTCAAGGGCTGCCGCGGACTGAAGCTTTCTTT. The chain has TRBV30 and TRBJ1-1; D call uncertain. Germline-derived CDR1 and CDR2 are GTSNPN and SVGIG (reference sequence). V lost 2 bases to trimming and J lost 5 bases, with 15 bases between them. CDR3 size: 14 residues. Looking up the rest from reference TRBV30 and TRBJ1-1 gives the full variable domain: SQTIHQWPATLVQPVGSPLSLECTVEGTSNPNLYWYRQAAGRGLQLLFYSVGIGQISSEVPQNLSASRPQDRQFILSSKKLLLSDSGFYLCAWSQGLPRTEAFFGQGTRLTVV.

As concerns this clonotype: A much more abundant neighbour one base away suggests this may be a read error. The V and J genes are TRBV6-6 and TRBJ2-2; 10 bases fit TRBD2. Per germline, CDR1 MNHNY and CDR2 SVGAGI (reference sequence). The CDR3 is 14 residues long. The CDR3 sequence is CASKAGGDTGELSF. In DNA form, the CDR3 reads TGTGCCAGCAAAGCGGGAGGGGACACCGGGGAGCTGTCTTTT.

The genes are TRBV7-9 and TRBJ2-1, with D possibly being TRBD2 (7 bases). The CDR3 is 18 residues long. Germline values: CDR1 SEHNR, CDR2 FQNEAQ (reference sequence). The V and J ends lost 2 bases and 8 bases respectively, with 25 bases between them. The CDR3 nucleotides read TGTGCCAGCAGCTTATACGGAGTAAAGGGGGGGCTGACCGATGAGCAGTTCTTC. Translation gives CASSLYGVKGGLTDEQFF.

A note on this clonotype: A much larger clone lies one base from this, so it may be a read error. This sequence joins TRBV4-2 and TRBJ2-1, with 8 nucleotides matching TRBD2. The CDR3 is made up of 16 amino acids. CDR1 and CDR2 from the germline V gene are LGHNA and YNFKEQ. The CDR3 DNA reads TGCGCCAGCAGCCGAGAGGGACTAGGGGGAATGGATGAGCAGTTCTTC. The encoded protein is CASSREGLGGMDEQFF.

Of note for this clonotype: Because the CDR3 is missing its conserved closing phenylalanine or tryptophan, this is likely a read error. This chain uses TRBV28 with TRBJ1-1; 7 nucleotides line up with TRBD1. J was trimmed by 4 bases and V by 6 bases; bases with no gene match: 11. The CDR3 is 15 residues long. Per germline, CDR1 MDHEN and CDR2 SYDVKM. Written as DNA, the CDR3 is TGTGCCAGCAGCTTCGGACAGGCCCGGGCCACTGAAGCTTTCGTT. Protein sequence: CASSFGQARATEAFV.

This clonotype was observed a single time. The junction does not match germline at one end; this may be a read error. This sequence joins TRBV5-1 and TRBJ2-7; 8 bases align to TRBD2. Germline CDR1 is SGHRS and CDR2 is YFSETQ. The CDR3 sequence is 14 residues long. The CDR3 nucleotides are TGCACCAGCAGCACAATAGCGGGGTCCTACGAGCAGTACTTC. Translated: CTSSTIAGSYEQYF. The whole variable domain, filled in from reference TRBV5-1 and TRBJ2-7, reads KAGVTQTPRYLIKTRGQQVTLSCSPISGHRSVSWYQQTPGQGLQFLFEYFSETQRNKGNFPGRFSGRQFSNSRSEMNVSTLELGDSALYLCTSSTIAGSYEQYFGPGTRLTVT.

This clonotype was detected ten times or more. This chain joins TRBV11-2 and TRBJ1-2; D may be TRBD1 (5 bases). V was shortened by 5 bases and J by 4 bases, with 8 bases between the two germline ends. The CDR3 is 12 amino acids. Germline assignment: CDR1 SGHAT and CDR2 FQNNGV. The CDR3 bases are TGTGCCAGCAGCCCCGACAGCTATGGCTACACCTTC. Translating gives CASSPDSYGYTF.

The J gene is TRBJ2-3, the V gene TRBV28, with TRBD1 matching 7 bases. The CDR3 is 13 amino acids. The V segment lost 10 bases and the J segment 5 bases; nucleotides outside the gene matches: 9. Germline V gene sequence: CDR1 MDHEN, CDR2 SYDVKM. CDR3 sequence reads: CANSRDSVDTQYF. The CDR3 region has the DNA TGTGCCAACAGCAGGGACAGTGTAGATACGCAGTATTTT. The whole variable domain, remainder taken from reference TRBV28 and TRBJ2-3, is DVKVTQSSRYLVKRTGEKVFLECVQDMDHENMFWYRQDPGLGLRLIYFSYDVKMKEKGDIPEGYSVSREKKERFSLILESASTNQTSMYLCANSRDSVDTQYFGPGTRLTVL.

This clonotype was picked up a small number of times. CDR3 residues: CASTRDGRSYEQYF. CDR3 DNA sequence: TGTGCCAGCACCCGGGACGGCCGCTCCTACGAGCAGTACTTC. This sequence joins TRBV5-4 and TRBJ2-7; D may correspond to TRBD1 or TRBD2 (5 bases each). The CDR3 has 14 residues. CDR1 and CDR2 from the germline V gene are SGHNT and YYREEE (reference sequence). V lost 6 bases and J 0 bases, leaving 13 bases between the germline ends.

With respect to this clonotype: Since a much larger clone is just one base distant, this may be a read error. This chain links TRBV6-5 with TRBJ2-5; D unresolved. Germline V CDR1 and CDR2: MNHEY, SVGAGI. CDR3 size: 11 residues. With 10 bases removed from V and 0 bases from J, the gap between germline ends came to 6 bases. CDR3 coding DNA: TGTGCCATCATCTACCAAGAGACCCAGTACTTC. It codes for CAIIYQETQYF.

This clonotype was detected only once. A much larger clone differs from this one at a single base, so this may be a read error. The chain joins TRBV6-1 to TRBJ1-2, with a weak D call TRBD1 (5 bases). The CDR3 is 15 amino acids. Germline V CDR1 and CDR2: MNHNS, SASEGT. V was clipped by 3 bases and J by 8 bases, with 19 bases between them. The DNA of the CDR3 is TGTGCCAGCAGTGAGGGACGGACGCCTATGGAGGGCTACACCTTC. Translated: CASSEGRTPMEGYTF.

The J gene is TRBJ2-5, the V gene TRBV12-3 or TRBV12-4; a weak D match, TRBD2 (7 bases). With 2 bases removed from V and 1 base from J, the gap between germline ends came to 14 bases. The CDR3 extends over 16 amino acids. The CDR3 DNA reads as TGTGCCAGCAGTTTATCTTGGGAGGGGGGCCAAGAGACCCAGTACTTC. Amino acids: CASSLSWEGGQETQYF.

On this clonotype itself: At one end the junction does not follow the germline gene, possibly because of a read error. This chain uses TRBV11-2 with TRBJ2-2; D is possibly TRBD2 (6 bases). This CDR3 is built from 15 residues. The germline CDR1 and CDR2 sequences are SGHAT and FQNNGV. The CDR3 DNA reads TGTGCTAGCGGCCATGTCCGGGGGAGGACCGGGGAGCTATTTTTT. Protein: CASGHVRGRTGELFF.

This clonotype was seen just once. The V and J genes are TRBV29-1 and TRBJ2-7; the D gene is possibly TRBD1 (5 bases). V shed 7 bases and J shed 7 bases, with 14 bases lying between them. This CDR3 region has 11 residues. From germline, CDR1 is SQVTM and CDR2 ANQGSEA. The CDR3 protein is CSALFRAEQYF. The CDR3 DNA reads TGCAGCGCCCTCTTCAGGGCAGAGCAGTACTTC.

Ten or more counts support this clonotype. The rearrangement links TRBV4-1 to TRBJ1-1, with 7 bases lining up with TRBD1. CDR3 length equals 16 residues. Trimming cost V 6 bases and J 2 bases; bases outside gene matches: 12. Germline V gives CDR1 MGHRA, CDR2 YSYEKL. CDR3 residues: CASSRRDRRLNTEAFF. DNA of the CDR3: TGCGCCAGCAGTCGCCGGGACAGAAGACTTAACACTGAAGCTTTCTTT.

A few counts support this clonotype. The chain has TRBV28 and TRBJ2-7, with 12 bases identical to TRBD2. After removal of 8 bases from V and 6 bases from J, the junction contained 29 bases not matched to a gene. CDR3 size: 21 residues. Per germline, CDR1 MDHEN and CDR2 SYDVKM. The CDR3 region is CASATRPFRGRTSGIRGEQYF. The CDR3 coding sequence is TGTGCCAGCGCCACCCGACCGTTTCGGGGGAGGACTAGCGGGATACGGGGCGAGCAGTACTTC. Full variable domain (outside the CDR3, taken from reference TRBV28 and TRBJ2-7): DVKVTQSSRYLVKRTGEKVFLECVQDMDHENMFWYRQDPGLGLRLIYFSYDVKMKEKGDIPEGYSVSREKKERFSLILESASTNQTSMYLCASATRPFRGRTSGIRGEQYFGPGTRLTVT.

This clonotype has just a few counts. The J gene is TRBJ1-6, the V gene TRBV6-1, with D perhaps TRBD1 (6 bases). Germline values: CDR1 MNHNS, CDR2 SASEGT. Trimming shortened V by 4 bases and J by 10 bases, and 14 bases separated the two germline ends. CDR3 length: 14 amino acids. The CDR3 is CASSVWQGFSPLHF. CDR3 in DNA: TGTGCCAGCAGTGTGTGGCAGGGGTTCTCACCCCTCCACTTT.

Points on this clonotype: As the CDR3 is not closed by the conserved phenylalanine or tryptophan, this likely results from a read error. The chain employs TRBV11-1 and TRBJ2-1; tentative D call: TRBD2 (6 bases). Germline CDR1 SGHAT, CDR2 FQDESV (reference sequence). The CDR3 is 13 residues long. The V and J ends lost 4 bases and 4 bases respectively, with 8 bases between them. The DNA for the CDR3 is TGTGCCAGCAGCTCGGGACTGTACAATGAGCAGTTCCTC. Translating it yields CASSSGLYNEQFL.

Remarks on this clonotype: A single base separates this from a much larger clone, so it may be a read error. The chain employs TRBV4-3 and TRBJ2-1; 7 bases match TRBD2. Germline V gene data show CDR1 as LGHNA and CDR2 as YSLEER. There are 17 residues in the CDR3. The CDR3: CASSQGKSLWDYNELFF. DNA for the CDR3: TGCGCCAGCAGCCAGGGGAAGAGCCTGTGGGACTACAATGAGCTGTTCTTC.

This clonotype was counted at least ten times. This chain uses TRBV6-1 with TRBJ2-3; a possible D gene is TRBD2 (5 bases). V lost 4 bases, J lost 3 bases, and 14 bases lay in between. The CDR3 consists of 15 residues. From germline, CDR1 is MNHNS and CDR2 SASEGT. CDR3 amino acids: CASSAERAGTDTQYF. The DNA for the CDR3 is TGTGCCAGCAGTGCCGAGAGGGCCGGAACAGATACGCAGTATTTT.